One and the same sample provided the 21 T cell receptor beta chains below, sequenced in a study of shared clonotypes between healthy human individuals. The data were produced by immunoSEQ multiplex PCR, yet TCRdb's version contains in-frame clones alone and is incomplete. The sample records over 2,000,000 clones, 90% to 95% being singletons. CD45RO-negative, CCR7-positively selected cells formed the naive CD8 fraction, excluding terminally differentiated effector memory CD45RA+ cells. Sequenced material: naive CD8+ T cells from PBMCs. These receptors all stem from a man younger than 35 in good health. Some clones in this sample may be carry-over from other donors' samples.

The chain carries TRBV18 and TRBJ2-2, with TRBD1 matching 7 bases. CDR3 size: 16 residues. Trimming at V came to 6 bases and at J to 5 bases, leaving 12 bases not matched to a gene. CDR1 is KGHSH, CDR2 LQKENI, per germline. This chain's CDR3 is CASSPMDRTGTGELFF. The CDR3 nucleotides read TGTGCCAGCTCTCCTATGGACAGGACAGGAACCGGGGAGCTGTTTTTT.

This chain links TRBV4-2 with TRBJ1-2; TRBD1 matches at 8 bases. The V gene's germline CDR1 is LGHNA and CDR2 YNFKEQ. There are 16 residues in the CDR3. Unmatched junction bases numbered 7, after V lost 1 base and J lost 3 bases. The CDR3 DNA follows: TGTGCCAGCAGCCAAGGACAGGGGCAGAGGGACTATGGCTACACCTTC. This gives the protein CASSQGQGQRDYGYTF.

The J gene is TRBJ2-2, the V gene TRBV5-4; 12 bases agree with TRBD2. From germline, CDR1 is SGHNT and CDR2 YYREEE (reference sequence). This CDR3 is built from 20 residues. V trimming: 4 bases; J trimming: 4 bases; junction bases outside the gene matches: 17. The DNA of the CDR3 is TGTGCCAGCAGCATTGCAGGAACTAGCGGGAGGTCGTGGGGCACCGGGGAGCTGTTTTTT. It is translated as CASSIAGTSGRSWGTGELFF.

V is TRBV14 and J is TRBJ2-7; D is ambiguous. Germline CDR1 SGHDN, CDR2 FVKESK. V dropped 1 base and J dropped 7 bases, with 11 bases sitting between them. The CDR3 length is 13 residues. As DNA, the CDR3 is TGTGCCAGCAGCCAAGTCTCCTTCGGGGAGCAGTACTTC. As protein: CASSQVSFGEQYF. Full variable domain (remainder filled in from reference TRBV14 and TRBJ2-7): EAGVTQFPSHSVIEKGQTVTLRCDPISGHDNLYWYRRVMGKEIKFLLHFVKESKQDESGMPNNRFLAERTGGTYSTLKVQPAELEDSGVYFCASSQVSFGEQYFGPGTRLTVT.

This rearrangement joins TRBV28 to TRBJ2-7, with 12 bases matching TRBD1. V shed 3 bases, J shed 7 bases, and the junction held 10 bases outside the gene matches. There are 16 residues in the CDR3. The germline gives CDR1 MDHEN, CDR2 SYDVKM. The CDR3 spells CASSFLPGQGAWEQYF. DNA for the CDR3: TGTGCCAGCAGTTTCTTACCGGGACAGGGGGCCTGGGAGCAGTACTTC.

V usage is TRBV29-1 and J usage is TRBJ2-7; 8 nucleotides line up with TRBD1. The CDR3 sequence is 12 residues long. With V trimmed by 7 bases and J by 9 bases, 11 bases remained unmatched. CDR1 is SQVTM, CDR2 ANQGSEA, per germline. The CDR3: CSARGQGRRQYF. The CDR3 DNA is TGCAGCGCTCGAGGACAGGGTAGGCGGCAGTACTTC.

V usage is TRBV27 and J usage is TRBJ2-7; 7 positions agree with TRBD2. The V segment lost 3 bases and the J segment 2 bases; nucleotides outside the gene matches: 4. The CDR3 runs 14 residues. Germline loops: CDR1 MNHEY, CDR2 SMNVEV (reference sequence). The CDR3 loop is CASSFSAGTYEQYF. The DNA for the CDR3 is TGTGCCAGCAGTTTTTCAGCGGGGACCTACGAGCAGTACTTC.

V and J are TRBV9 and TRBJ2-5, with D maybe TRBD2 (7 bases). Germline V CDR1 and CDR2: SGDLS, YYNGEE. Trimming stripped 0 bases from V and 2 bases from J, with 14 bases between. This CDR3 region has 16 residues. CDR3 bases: TGTGCCAGCAGCGTAGAACCGGGAGGACAGCAAGAGACCCAGTACTTC. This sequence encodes CASSVEPGGQQETQYF.

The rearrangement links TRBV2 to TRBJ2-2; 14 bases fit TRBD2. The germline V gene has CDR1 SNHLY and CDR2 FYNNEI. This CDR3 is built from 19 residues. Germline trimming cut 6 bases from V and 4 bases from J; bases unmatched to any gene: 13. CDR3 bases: TGTGCCAGCAGACTCGGACTAGCGGGAGGACGAGTGAGCACCGGGGAGCTGTTTTTT. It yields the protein CASRLGLAGGRVSTGELFF.

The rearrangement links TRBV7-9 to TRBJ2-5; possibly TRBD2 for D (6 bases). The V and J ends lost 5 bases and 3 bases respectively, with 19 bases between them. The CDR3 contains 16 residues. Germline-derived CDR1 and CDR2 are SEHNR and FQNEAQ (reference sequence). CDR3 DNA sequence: TGTGCCAGCAGCCCCCTGGTGGCGGGACTGGAAGAGACCCAGTACTTC. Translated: CASSPLVAGLEETQYF. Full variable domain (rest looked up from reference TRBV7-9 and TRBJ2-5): DTGVSQNPRHKITKRGQNVTFRCDPISEHNRLYWYRQTLGQGPEFLTYFQNEAQLEKSRLLSDRFSAERPKGSFSTLEIQRTEQGDSAMYLCASSPLVAGLEETQYFGPGTRLLVL.

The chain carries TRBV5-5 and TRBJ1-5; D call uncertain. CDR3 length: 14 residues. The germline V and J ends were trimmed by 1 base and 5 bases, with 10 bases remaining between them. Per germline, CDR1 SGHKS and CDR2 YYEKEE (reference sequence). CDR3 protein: CASSLPGSHQPQHF. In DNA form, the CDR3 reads TGTGCCAGCAGCTTGCCCGGGTCGCATCAGCCCCAGCATTTT.

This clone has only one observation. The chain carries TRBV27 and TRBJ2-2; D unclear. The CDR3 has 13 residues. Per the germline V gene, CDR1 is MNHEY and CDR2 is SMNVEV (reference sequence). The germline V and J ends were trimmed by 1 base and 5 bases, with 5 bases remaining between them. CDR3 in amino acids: CASSLWRTGELFF. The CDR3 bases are TGTGCCAGCAGTTTATGGCGAACCGGGGAGCTGTTTTTT.

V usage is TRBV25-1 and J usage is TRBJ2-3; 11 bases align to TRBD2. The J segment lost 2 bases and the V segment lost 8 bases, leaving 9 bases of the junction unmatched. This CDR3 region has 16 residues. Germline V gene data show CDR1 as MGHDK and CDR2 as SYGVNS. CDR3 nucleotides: TGTGCCAGCCGAGGGAGACTAGCGGGGACCACAGATACGCAGTATTTT. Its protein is CASRGRLAGTTDTQYF.

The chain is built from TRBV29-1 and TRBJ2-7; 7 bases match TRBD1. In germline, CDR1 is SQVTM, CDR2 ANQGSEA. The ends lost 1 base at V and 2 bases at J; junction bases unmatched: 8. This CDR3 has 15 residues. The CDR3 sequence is CSVEGAGGTPYEQYF. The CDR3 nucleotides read TGCAGCGTTGAAGGGGCAGGGGGAACCCCCTACGAGCAGTACTTC.

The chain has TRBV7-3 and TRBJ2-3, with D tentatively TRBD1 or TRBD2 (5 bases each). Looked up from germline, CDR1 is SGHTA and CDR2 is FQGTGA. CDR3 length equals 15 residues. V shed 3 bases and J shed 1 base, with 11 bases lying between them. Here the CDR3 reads CASSFIGAGTDTQYF. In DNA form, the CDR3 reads TGTGCCAGCAGCTTTATCGGGGCTGGCACAGATACGCAGTATTTT.

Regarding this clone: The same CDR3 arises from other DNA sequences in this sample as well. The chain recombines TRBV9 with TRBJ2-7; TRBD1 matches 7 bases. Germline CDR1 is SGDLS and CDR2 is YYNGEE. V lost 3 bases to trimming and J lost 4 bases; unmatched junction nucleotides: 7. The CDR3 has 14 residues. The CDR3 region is CASSAGQGEYEQYF. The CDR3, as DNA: TGTGCCAGCAGCGCCGGCCAGGGGGAATACGAGCAGTACTTC.

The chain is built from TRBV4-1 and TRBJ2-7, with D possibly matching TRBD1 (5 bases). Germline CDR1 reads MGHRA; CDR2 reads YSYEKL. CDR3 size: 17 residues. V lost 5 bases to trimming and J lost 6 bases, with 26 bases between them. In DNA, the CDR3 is TGCGCCAGCAGCTCCGCTACCGGGTCGGGCAGGGTGAGCGAGCAGTACTTC. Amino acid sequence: CASSSATGSGRVSEQYF.

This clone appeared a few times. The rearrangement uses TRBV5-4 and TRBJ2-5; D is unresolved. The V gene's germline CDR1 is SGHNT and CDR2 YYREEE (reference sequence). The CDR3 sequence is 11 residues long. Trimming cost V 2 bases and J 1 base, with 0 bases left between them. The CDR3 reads CASSFQETQYF. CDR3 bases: TGTGCCAGCAGCTTCCAAGAGACCCAGTACTTC.

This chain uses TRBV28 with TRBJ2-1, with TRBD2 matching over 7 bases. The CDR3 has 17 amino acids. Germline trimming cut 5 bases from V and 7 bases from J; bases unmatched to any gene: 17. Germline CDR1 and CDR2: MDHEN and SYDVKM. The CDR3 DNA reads TGTGCCAGCAGTGACAGAAATAGCGGGTACAAAGGGAATGAGCAGTTCTTC. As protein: CASSDRNSGYKGNEQFF.

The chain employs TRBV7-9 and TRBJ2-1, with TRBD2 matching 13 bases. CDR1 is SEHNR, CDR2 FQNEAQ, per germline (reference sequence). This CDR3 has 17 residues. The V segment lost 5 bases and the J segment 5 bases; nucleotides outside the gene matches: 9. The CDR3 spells CASSQAPGTSGDNEQFF. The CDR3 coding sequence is TGTGCCAGCAGCCAGGCCCCCGGGACTAGCGGGGACAATGAGCAGTTCTTC.

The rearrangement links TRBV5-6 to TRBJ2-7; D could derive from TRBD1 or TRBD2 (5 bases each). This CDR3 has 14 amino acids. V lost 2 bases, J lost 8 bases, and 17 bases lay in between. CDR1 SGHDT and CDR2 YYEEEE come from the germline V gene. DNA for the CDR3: TGTGCCAGCAGCTTCGGGACGGTCGCGAGTAAGCAGTACTTC. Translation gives CASSFGTVASKQYF.